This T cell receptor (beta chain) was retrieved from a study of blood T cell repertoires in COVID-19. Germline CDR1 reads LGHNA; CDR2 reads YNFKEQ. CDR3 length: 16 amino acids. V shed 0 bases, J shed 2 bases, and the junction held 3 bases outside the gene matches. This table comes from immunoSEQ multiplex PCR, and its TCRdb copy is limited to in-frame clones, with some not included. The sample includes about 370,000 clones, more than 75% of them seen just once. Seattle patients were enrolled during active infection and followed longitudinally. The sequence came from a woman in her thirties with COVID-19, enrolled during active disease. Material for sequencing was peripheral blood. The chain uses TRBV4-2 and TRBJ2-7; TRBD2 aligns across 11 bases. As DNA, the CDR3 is TGTGCCAGCAGCCAAGAGGGGACTAGCGGTCCCTACGAGCAGTACTTC. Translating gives CASSQEGTSGPYEQYF.